What follows is one TCR beta chain and its context. The sample is drawn from a study of shared clonotypes between healthy human individuals. The table came from immunoSEQ multiplex PCR; TCRdb's copy has only in-frame clones and leaves some out. Of hundreds of thousands of clones listed, about 95% were seen once; the top ten hold approximately 0.11%. Naive CD8 cells, CD45RO-negative and positively selected for CCR7, excluded terminally differentiated effector memory CD45RA+ cells. The origin of this receptor is a young woman in good health. Material: naive CD8+ T cells sorted from blood.

The CDR3 reads CASSLPLGMDRVEEKLFF. CDR3 DNA: TGTGCCAGCAGTTTACCGTTAGGGATGGACAGGGTAGAAGAAAAACTGTTTTTT. This chain links TRBV28 with TRBJ1-4; 8 bases map to TRBD1. Germline trimming cut 2 bases from V and 8 bases from J; bases unmatched to any gene: 16. The CDR3 length is 18 residues. In germline, CDR1 is MDHEN, CDR2 SYDVKM.